The 26 T cell receptor beta chains below come from one sample, sequenced in a study of T cell responses to AZD1222 COVID-19 vaccine. The protocol was immunoSEQ multiplex PCR, while the TCRdb copy is restricted to in-frame clones and leaves out a portion. The sample yields some 200,000 clones, roughly 93% seen once. The specimen was peripheral blood, collected on day 0 of AZD1222 vaccination. These TCRs come from an adult in good health.

CDR3 sequence: CASSLYGNQPQHF. CDR3 DNA sequence: TGTGCCAGCAGCTTGTACGGGAATCAGCCCCAGCATTTT. The rearrangement uses TRBV7-8 and TRBJ1-5; D is uncertain. Per germline, CDR1 SGHVS and CDR2 FQNEAQ. The CDR3 sequence is 13 residues long. V lost 3 bases and J 4 bases, leaving 7 bases between the germline ends.

The chain has TRBV9 and TRBJ2-7; D is perhaps TRBD1 (6 bases). Germline CDR1 and CDR2: SGDLS and YYNGEE. Deletions cut 3 bases from V and 3 bases from J, with 13 bases between. The CDR3 length is 14 residues. As DNA, the CDR3 is TGTGCCAGCAGCGCTTCCACAGGGAACTACGAGCAGTACTTC. It encodes CASSASTGNYEQYF. Supplemented by reference TRBV9 and TRBJ2-7, the full variable domain reads DSGVTQTPKHLITATGQRVTLRCSPRSGDLSVYWYQQSLDQGLQFLIQYYNGEERAKGNILERFSAQQFPDLHSELNLSSLELGDSALYFCASSASTGNYEQYFGPGTRLTVT.

The genes are TRBV2 and TRBJ2-1, with D possibly TRBD2 on 6 matching bases. The CDR3 loop spans 15 amino acids. V gave up 5 bases and J gave up 6 bases, with 17 bases separating them. Germline lookup yields CDR1 SNHLY and CDR2 FYNNEI. The CDR3 protein is CASSYRAGWVNEQFF. The CDR3 coding sequence is TGTGCCAGCAGTTACCGCGCGGGGTGGGTCAATGAGCAGTTCTTC.

The rearrangement uses TRBV19 and TRBJ1-2; possibly TRBD1 for D (5 bases). V was clipped by 5 bases and J by 5 bases, with 15 bases between them. Germline values: CDR1 LNHDA, CDR2 SQIVND (reference sequence). The CDR3 loop spans 14 amino acids. CDR3 sequence (DNA): TGTGCCAGTAGTCCCGGCCGGGGGTGGTATGGCTACACCTTC. This codes for CASSPGRGWYGYTF.

V is TRBV5-1 and J is TRBJ2-7; TRBD1 aligns across 11 bases. The CDR3 has 14 residues. The germline V gene encodes CDR1 SGHRS and CDR2 YFSETQ. The V gene end was trimmed by 4 bases and the J gene end by 6 bases; junction bases not matched to a gene: 6. The CDR3 DNA reads TGCGCCAGCAGCAAGGACAGGGGGCGCAGCGAGCAGTACTTC. It codes for CASSKDRGRSEQYF.

Written as DNA, the CDR3 is TGTGCCAGCAGCCAAGATCTAGCAGCCTACGAGCAGTACTTC. Encoded protein: CASSQDLAAYEQYF. This chain uses TRBV14 with TRBJ2-7; weak D call: TRBD2 (5 bases). This CDR3 is 14 amino acids long. V gave up 0 bases and J gave up 2 bases, with 8 bases separating them. CDR1 is SGHDN and CDR2 is FVKESK in the germline V gene.

This chain connects TRBV11-2 to TRBJ1-6; D remains unclear. The germline gives CDR1 SGHAT, CDR2 FQNNGV. CDR3 length: 16 residues. The V and J ends lost 0 bases and 0 bases respectively, with 6 bases between them. The CDR3, as DNA: TGTGCCAGCAGCTTAGAACGCAGCTCCTATAATTCACCCCTCCACTTT. It yields the protein CASSLERSSYNSPLHF.

The rearrangement joins TRBV29-1 to TRBJ1-2, with D maybe TRBD1 (5 bases). Per germline, CDR1 SQVTM and CDR2 ANQGSEA. V lost 0 bases, J lost 5 bases, and 13 bases lay in between. This CDR3 is 14 amino acids long. The CDR3 nucleotides read TGCAGCGTTGAAGATTACGACAGAGGGTATGGCTACACCTTC. It translates to CSVEDYDRGYGYTF.

The chain carries TRBV27 and TRBJ2-7, with unresolved D. The CDR3 runs 11 residues. Germline V gene data show CDR1 as MNHEY and CDR2 as SMNVEV (reference sequence). V was pared by 5 bases and J by 6 bases, with 8 bases between. Here the CDR3 reads CASSPPPEQYF. In DNA, the CDR3 is TGTGCCAGCAGTCCCCCCCCCGAGCAGTACTTC.

The chain joins TRBV25-1 to TRBJ2-5, with TRBD1 as a possible D gene (5 bases). V was shortened by 4 bases and J by 9 bases, with 9 bases between the two germline ends. The CDR3 covers 11 residues. Looked up from germline, CDR1 is MGHDK and CDR2 is SYGVNS. The CDR3 coding sequence is TGTGCCAGCAGTGGACAGTTGGCCCAGTACTTC. Translating gives CASSGQLAQYF. Full variable domain (remainder filled in from reference TRBV25-1 and TRBJ2-5): EADIYQTPRYLVIGTGKKITLECSQTMGHDKMYWYQQDPGMELHLIHYSYGVNSTEKGDLSSESTVSRIRTEHFPLTLESARPSHTSQYLCASSGQLAQYFGPGTRLLVL.

This chain joins TRBV5-6 and TRBJ2-5; 8 bases line up with TRBD2. Germline CDR1 SGHDT, CDR2 YYEEEE. This CDR3 has 15 residues. V lost 4 bases, J lost 2 bases, and 7 bases stayed unmatched. CDR3 residues: CASSLRLAQQETQYF. The CDR3 DNA reads as TGTGCCAGCAGCCTGAGACTAGCGCAACAAGAGACCCAGTACTTC.

The rearrangement uses TRBV28 and TRBJ2-1; 10 nucleotides align to TRBD2. This CDR3 contains 17 residues. Germline lookup yields CDR1 MDHEN and CDR2 SYDVKM. V shed 1 base, J shed 4 bases, and the junction held 7 bases outside the gene matches. The CDR3 is CASSLFGTSAKYNEQFF. In DNA, the CDR3 is TGTGCCAGCAGTTTATTCGGGACTAGCGCGAAATACAATGAGCAGTTCTTC.

The table lists this clone with a count of one. V gene TRBV24-1 combines with J gene TRBJ2-2, with unresolved D. The CDR3 covers 15 residues. Trimming pared 5 bases from V and 0 bases from J, leaving 9 bases between. The germline gives CDR1 KGHDR, CDR2 SFDVKD. CDR3: CATSGARPNTGELFF. For the CDR3, the DNA is TGTGCCACCAGTGGGGCCCGGCCGAACACCGGGGAGCTGTTTTTT.

The rearrangement joins TRBV7-8 to TRBJ2-5; possibly TRBD1 for D (6 bases). The CDR3 covers 16 residues. Trimming took 4 bases from V and 6 from J, leaving 21 bases between them. Germline CDR1 SGHVS, CDR2 FQNEAQ. CDR3 protein: CASSSTHQGKPKTQYF. The CDR3 region has the DNA TGTGCCAGCAGCTCCACCCATCAGGGGAAGCCCAAGACCCAGTACTTC.

The chain is built from TRBV19 and TRBJ2-1; D tentatively reads TRBD1 or TRBD2 (5 bases each). The CDR3 covers 15 residues. Trimming removed 3 bases at V and 3 bases at J, with 12 bases between. The germline CDR1 and CDR2 sequences are LNHDA and SQIVND (reference sequence). In DNA, the CDR3 is TGTGCCAGTAGTATTGTTGGGGGAATCTACAATGAGCAGTTCTTC. Translated, it gives CASSIVGGIYNEQFF.

The chain uses TRBV6-2 or TRBV6-3 and TRBJ2-7; the D is unclear. This CDR3 has 16 amino acids. CDR1 MNHEY and CDR2 SVGEGT come from the germline V gene. V was cut by 0 bases and J by 7 bases, with 19 bases left in between. CDR3 bases: TGTGCCAGCAGTTACTCTCTTCAGTTAAACCTCTTAGAGCAGTACTTC. Its protein is CASSYSLQLNLLEQYF.

The V and J genes are TRBV5-4 and TRBJ2-7; possibly TRBD2 for D (6 bases). V lost 2 bases and J 5 bases, leaving 14 bases between the germline ends. The V gene's germline CDR1 is SGHNT and CDR2 YYREEE (reference sequence). The CDR3 length is 14 residues. The CDR3 nucleotides read TGTGCCAGCAGCTTCGGGCGGGGCTACGACGAGCAGTACTTC. Its protein is CASSFGRGYDEQYF.

The CDR3 DNA is TGTGCCAGCAGTTTAATGCAGGGGGGAATAGGCAATCAGCCCCAGCATTTT. Encoded protein: CASSLMQGGIGNQPQHF. The J gene is TRBJ1-5, the V gene TRBV28, with 7 bases aligning to TRBD1. CDR1 is MDHEN, CDR2 SYDVKM, per germline. The V gene end was trimmed by 2 bases and the J gene end by 2 bases; junction bases not matched to a gene: 9. CDR3 length: 17 amino acids.

The chain joins TRBV7-6 to TRBJ2-5; D not certain. The V end was cut by 3 bases, the J end by 5 bases, with 16 bases between. The CDR3 totals 15 residues. From germline, CDR1 is SGHVS and CDR2 FNYEAQ. The CDR3 nucleotides are TGTGCCAGCAGCTTTTCCTCCGGAGTGGGGGAGACCCAGTACTTC. It encodes CASSFSSGVGETQYF.

The chain combines TRBV28 with TRBJ2-7; 9 positions match TRBD1. The CDR3 loop spans 15 amino acids. Trimming at V came to 6 bases and at J to 4 bases, leaving 10 bases not matched to a gene. Germline loops: CDR1 MDHEN, CDR2 SYDVKM. The CDR3 spells CASRPAGTGRYEQYF. Written as DNA, the CDR3 is TGTGCCAGCAGACCGGCCGGGACAGGGCGGTACGAGCAGTACTTC.

V gene TRBV29-1 combines with J gene TRBJ2-7; possibly TRBD1 for D (5 bases). The V gene lost 8 bases and the J gene lost 5 bases, with 13 bases spanning the gap. The germline V gene encodes CDR1 SQVTM and CDR2 ANQGSEA. The CDR3 spans 11 residues. DNA of the CDR3: TGCAGCCTCAGGGTCGGGCACGAGCAGTACTTC. Its translation is CSLRVGHEQYF.

The genes are TRBV7-9 and TRBJ1-4, with 7 bases lining up with TRBD1. Germline V CDR1 and CDR2: SEHNR, FQNEAQ (reference sequence). V trimming: 2 bases; J trimming: 4 bases; junction bases outside the gene matches: 1. The CDR3 has 14 amino acids. CDR3 residues: CASSLNRGNEKLFF. The DNA of the CDR3 is TGTGCCAGCAGCTTAAACAGGGGTAATGAAAAACTGTTTTTT. The variable domain in full, with the rest retrieved from reference TRBV7-9 and TRBJ1-4, is DTGVSQNPRHKITKRGQNVTFRCDPISEHNRLYWYRQTLGQGPEFLTYFQNEAQLEKSRLLSDRFSAERPKGSFSTLEIQRTEQGDSAMYLCASSLNRGNEKLFFGSGTQLSVL.

To note about this clone: At one end, the junction sequence differs from germline, possibly due to a read error. CDR3 DNA: TGCGGGACATGGCAAGAGACCCAGTACTTC. Amino acids: CGTWQETQYF. The V call is TRBV2, the J call TRBJ2-5, with D possibly being TRBD1 (6 bases). The V gene's germline CDR1 is SNHLY and CDR2 FYNNEI. This CDR3 spans 10 amino acids.

Written as DNA, the CDR3 is TGTGCCAGCAGTTACTCAGGCAGGACTAACTATGGCTACACCTTC. Protein: CASSYSGRTNYGYTF. The chain recombines TRBV6-6 with TRBJ1-2; D is uncertain. The CDR3 has 15 residues. Germline-derived CDR1 and CDR2 are MNHNY and SVGAGI (reference sequence). Trimming removed 0 bases from V and 0 bases from J, with 8 bases in between.

The rearrangement joins TRBV19 to TRBJ2-3; unclear D gene. Germline V gene sequence: CDR1 LNHDA, CDR2 SQIVND (reference sequence). The V end lost 8 bases, the J end lost 8 bases, and 11 bases lay between the germline ends. The CDR3 extends over 11 amino acids. This CDR3 reads CASGRVGTQYF. The CDR3 nucleotides are TGTGCCAGTGGACGAGTAGGTACGCAGTATTTT.

The chain joins TRBV11-3 to TRBJ2-1, with D possibly TRBD2 on 7 matching bases. The V gene's germline CDR1 is SGHNT and CDR2 YENEEA. Trimming took off 5 bases at V and 6 bases at J, with 17 bases between the two ends. The CDR3 covers 15 residues. CDR3 sequence: CASSPAAGEGNEQFF. The CDR3 DNA follows: TGTGCCAGCAGCCCGGCCGCAGGGGAGGGCAATGAGCAGTTCTTC.